This TCR beta chain was sequenced for a study of blood T cell repertoires in COVID-19. On the study more broadly: The United States, Italy and Spain provided the acute and convalescent COVID-19 samples. Nucleic acid was either cDNA or gDNA, and it came from T cells, B-cell-depleted T cells, or PBMCs.

In the original workflow: Using reference gene primer amplification, nucleated cell counts were estimated. The method was immunoSEQ multiplex PCR; TCRdb's version includes in-frame clones alone and lacks a portion of them. The V and J calls and clone size were taken over from that table, and D and trimming were inferred from the DNA. The data contain 250,000 to 350,000 clones, roughly nine tenths of them singletons. Germline CDR1 and CDR2: MNHNY and SVGAGI (reference sequence). Trimming pared 2 bases from V and 1 base from J, leaving 7 bases between. The CDR3 loop spans 14 amino acids. The origin of this receptor is a woman aged 45 to 65 who had recovered from COVID-19. V usage is TRBV6-6 and J usage is TRBJ2-3; D uncertain. The sample was peripheral blood. CDR3 region: CASSYNRGTDTQYF. For the CDR3, the DNA is TGTGCCAGCAGTTACAATCGCGGCACAGATACGCAGTATTTT.